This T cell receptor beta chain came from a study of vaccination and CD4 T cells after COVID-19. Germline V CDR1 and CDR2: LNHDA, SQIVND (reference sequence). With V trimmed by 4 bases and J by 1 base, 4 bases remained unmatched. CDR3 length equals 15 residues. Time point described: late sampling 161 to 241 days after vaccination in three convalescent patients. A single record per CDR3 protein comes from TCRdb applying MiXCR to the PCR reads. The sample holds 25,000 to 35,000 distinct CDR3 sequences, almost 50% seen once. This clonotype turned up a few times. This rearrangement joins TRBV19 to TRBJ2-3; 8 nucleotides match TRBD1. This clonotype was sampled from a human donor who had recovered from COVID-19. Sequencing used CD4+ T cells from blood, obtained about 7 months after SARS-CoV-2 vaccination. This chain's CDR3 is CASSRGQAGTDTQYF. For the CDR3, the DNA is TGTGCCAGTAGTAGGGGACAGGCGGGCACAGATACGCAGTATTTT.